This T cell receptor (beta chain) was captured in a study of T cell changes during pregnancy in multiple sclerosis. Clones were sequenced by immunoSEQ multiplex PCR, and TCRdb holds only the in-frame ones, with some missing. Here the sample spans 30,000 to 45,000 clones, 88% being singletons. Germline CDR1 and CDR2: MNHEY and SVGAGI. CDR3 size: 13 residues. Deletions cut 4 bases from V and 2 bases from J, with 7 bases between. The clonotype originates from a female donor with multiple sclerosis, enrolled in a pregnancy study. Here the sequenced sample was CD4+ T cells from peripheral blood mononuclear cells, taken in the first trimester of pregnancy. This chain joins TRBV6-5 and TRBJ2-3; D remains ambiguous. The CDR3 nucleotides read TGTGCCAGCAGTTCCGTAGCCACAGATACGCAGTATTTT. It specifies CASSSVATDTQYF.